This passage covers 31 T cell receptor beta chains from one sample sequenced in a study of CXCR3-negative and CXCR3-positive naive CD8 T cells. UMI labels and 5' RACE were used to prepare the TRB cDNA libraries. TCRdb reprocessed the 5' RACE reads and reports one entry per CDR3 protein, with no DNA. This sample's table has 100,000 to 150,000 distinct CDR3 sequences. The sample taken for sequencing was naive CXCR3- CD8+ T cells from blood. Documented subset: CD45RO-CCR7+CD27+CD95- naive CD8+ T cells lacking CXCR3 (TNR3-). These receptors came from a human donor in good health. Some clones in this sample may be carry-over from other donors' samples.

The CDR3 region is CASSIPGGYEQYF. V gene TRBV7-9 combines with J gene TRBJ2-7; TCRdb picks TRBD1, but there is no DNA to check that call. Per the germline V gene, CDR1 is SEHNR and CDR2 is FQNEAQ (reference sequence). The CDR3 sequence is 13 residues long.

The CDR3 sequence: CASSLREAYNEQFF. V is TRBV11-3 and J is TRBJ2-1; the D call from TCRdb, TRBD2, cannot be confirmed without DNA. The CDR3 covers 14 residues. CDR1 SGHNT and CDR2 YENEEA come from the germline V gene.

V is TRBV29-1 and J is TRBJ2-1. This CDR3 has 15 residues. Germline lookup yields CDR1 SQVTM and CDR2 ANQGSEA. The CDR3 loop reads CSAKGGGIGRDEQFF.

The chain uses TRBV6-2 or TRBV6-3 and TRBJ2-1. The germline gives CDR1 MNHEY, CDR2 SVGEGT. This CDR3 comprises 13 residues. The CDR3: CASSYTILNEQFF.

V gene TRBV4-2 combines with J gene TRBJ2-3; no DNA is available, so the TRBD2 call from TCRdb remains unchecked. The CDR3 length is 17 residues. The V gene's germline CDR1 is LGHNA and CDR2 YNFKEQ. CDR3 in amino acids: CASSQEQGGGAVDTQYF.

V is TRBV7-2 and J is TRBJ2-7; TCRdb reports TRBD1, a call that lacks DNA to check it against. Germline-derived CDR1 and CDR2 are SGHTA and FQGNSA. This CDR3 contains 14 residues. The CDR3 region is CASSLVGTAYEQYF.

V usage is TRBV28 and J usage is TRBJ2-7; as DNA is missing, the TRBD2 call by TCRdb cannot be tested. The CDR3 loop spans 15 amino acids. Germline V gene data show CDR1 as MDHEN and CDR2 as SYDVKM. CDR3 sequence reads: CASRWESMGSYEQYF.

V and J are TRBV25-1 and TRBJ1-2; the D call from TCRdb, TRBD1, cannot be confirmed without DNA. The CDR3 is made up of 14 amino acids. Germline V gene sequence: CDR1 MGHDK, CDR2 SYGVNS. The CDR3 is CASSVTGGSYGYTF.

The chain carries TRBV4-2 and TRBJ2-3; the TCRdb call, TRBD2, lacks DNA for checking. The CDR3 length is 18 residues. The germline V gene has CDR1 LGHNA and CDR2 YNFKEQ. The CDR3 protein is CASSQGLAGGPSTDTQYF.

CDR3 sequence: CASSLGWYREETQYF. The chain combines TRBV5-1 with TRBJ2-5; as DNA is missing, the TRBD1 call by TCRdb cannot be tested. Germline CDR1 is SGHRS and CDR2 is YFSETQ. The CDR3 totals 15 residues.

The chain combines TRBV15 with TRBJ2-5; absent DNA, TCRdb's TRBD1 call cannot be checked. CDR3 length: 16 residues. The germline V gene has CDR1 LNHNV and CDR2 YYDKDF (reference sequence). Here the CDR3 reads CATSRDRGGTGWAQYF. The variable domain in full, with the rest retrieved from reference TRBV15 and TRBJ2-5, is DAMVIQNPRYQVTQFGKPVTLSCSQTLNHNVMYWYQQKSSQAPKLLFHYYDKDFNNEADTPDNFQSRRPNTSFCFLDIRSPGLGDTAMYLCATSRDRGGTGWAQYFGPGTRLLVL.

V and J are TRBV7-8 and TRBJ2-2; TCRdb picks TRBD2, but there is no DNA to check that call. Germline CDR1 SGHVS, CDR2 FQNEAQ. This CDR3 has 16 residues. CDR3 sequence reads: CASLRLAGSNTGELFF.

The gene calls are TRBV29-1 and TRBJ2-7; the D call from TCRdb, TRBD1, cannot be confirmed without DNA. The CDR3 consists of 12 residues. CDR1 is SQVTM, CDR2 ANQGSEA, per germline. CDR3 sequence reads: CSAGGQGAVPYF.

The chain joins TRBV10-3 to TRBJ2-3; with no DNA, the TCRdb D assignment of TRBD2 cannot be verified. Germline values: CDR1 ENHRY, CDR2 SYGVKD. This CDR3 has 14 amino acids. The CDR3 region is CAITSGVSTDTQYF.

The rearrangement uses TRBV2 and TRBJ1-2; TCRdb gives TRBD1 as the D gene, but with no DNA this cannot be confirmed. Germline V gene sequence: CDR1 SNHLY, CDR2 FYNNEI. The CDR3 has 14 amino acids. CDR3 residues: CASSEMLGGNGYTF.

The rearrangement joins TRBV6-6 to TRBJ1-2; the D call of TRBD1 rests on TCRdb alone, since no DNA is present to check it. Germline CDR1 reads MNHNY; CDR2 reads SVGAGI (reference sequence). This CDR3 is 13 amino acids long. The CDR3 is CASSSTGTYGYTF.

The genes are TRBV21-1 and TRBJ2-7; the TCRdb call, TRBD1, lacks DNA for checking. TRBV21-1 is a pseudogene segment. The CDR3 runs to 15 residues. The CDR3 reads CATRPGTPRAYEQYF.

V is TRBV28 and J is TRBJ2-2; TCRdb's D call, TRBD2, is unchecked because there is no DNA. Germline-derived CDR1 and CDR2 are MDHEN and SYDVKM. The CDR3 consists of 16 residues. The CDR3 reads CASSLGLAVNTGELFF.

The chain links TRBV7-8 to TRBJ2-3; TCRdb's D call of TRBD2 is untestable without DNA. The CDR3 extends over 14 amino acids. The germline V gene encodes CDR1 SGHVS and CDR2 FQNEAQ. The CDR3 protein is CASSSGGAADTQYF.

This chain joins TRBV4-1 and TRBJ2-7; the TRBD2 assignment by TCRdb is unverifiable without DNA. The CDR3 totals 18 residues. Germline V gives CDR1 MGHRA, CDR2 YSYEKL. CDR3 amino acids: CASSQVLATSGRAGEQYF.

The J gene is TRBJ1-1, the V gene TRBV20-1. Germline CDR1 DFQATT, CDR2 SNEGSKA (reference sequence). This CDR3 is built from 14 residues. The CDR3 protein is CSASPPDRNTEAFF.

V gene TRBV7-8 combines with J gene TRBJ2-7; TCRdb names TRBD1, which stays unverified in the absence of DNA. This CDR3 is built from 16 residues. Germline assignment: CDR1 SGHVS and CDR2 FQNEAQ. Here the CDR3 reads CASSFDRDRGRREQYF.

The genes are TRBV5-1 and TRBJ1-5. The germline CDR1 and CDR2 sequences are SGHRS and YFSETQ. This CDR3 is built from 13 residues. The CDR3 loop is CASSYSEGQPQHF. Filled out from reference TRBV5-1 and TRBJ1-5, the complete variable domain reads KAGVTQTPRYLIKTRGQQVTLSCSPISGHRSVSWYQQTPGQGLQFLFEYFSETQRNKGNFPGRFSGRQFSNSRSEMNVSTLELGDSALYLCASSYSEGQPQHFGDGTRLSIL.

V usage is TRBV11-1 and J usage is TRBJ1-1. Germline values: CDR1 SGHAT, CDR2 FQDESV (reference sequence). The CDR3 is 13 amino acids. The CDR3 spells CASSPSKHTEAFF. The entire variable domain, with the rest obtained from reference TRBV11-1 and TRBJ1-1, is as follows: EAEVAQSPRYKITEKSQAVAFWCDPISGHATLYWYRQILGQGPELLVQFQDESVVDDSQLPKDRFSAERLKGVDSTLKIQPAELGDSAMYLCASSPSKHTEAFFGQGTRLTVV.

This chain connects TRBV27 to TRBJ2-3; TCRdb designates TRBD1, a call that cannot be tested without DNA. This CDR3 is built from 15 residues. Germline V CDR1 and CDR2: MNHEY, SMNVEV (reference sequence). CDR3 amino acids: CASSVTAFLPDTQYF.

J is TRBJ2-7 and V is TRBV2; TCRdb outputs TRBD1, but without DNA this stays unchecked. In germline, CDR1 is SNHLY, CDR2 FYNNEI. The CDR3 extends over 12 amino acids. CDR3 sequence reads: CASTRRGDEQYF.

The chain couples TRBV2 to TRBJ2-1; TCRdb's D call of TRBD2 is untestable without DNA. The germline V gene has CDR1 SNHLY and CDR2 FYNNEI. The CDR3 contains 16 residues. CDR3 protein: CASSVFRTSGDNEQFF.

The chain carries TRBV5-1 and TRBJ1-1. The CDR3 totals 15 residues. Germline V gene lookup returns CDR1 SGHRS and CDR2 YFSETQ. The CDR3 loop reads CASSLDGVGNTEAFF.

The genes are TRBV11-3 and TRBJ2-1. Germline CDR1 reads SGHNT; CDR2 reads YENEEA. The CDR3 is 14 residues long. The CDR3 sequence: CASSLDKVLGEQFF.

The chain couples TRBV10-2 to TRBJ2-5; without DNA, the TCRdb call of TRBD1 cannot be checked. CDR3 length: 16 residues. CDR1 and CDR2 (germline): WSHSY, SAAADI. This CDR3 is CASSEVSLQGRETQYF.

This chain uses TRBV27 with TRBJ2-1; absent DNA, TCRdb's TRBD1 call cannot be checked. The length of the CDR3 is 16 residues. Per the germline V gene, CDR1 is MNHEY and CDR2 is SMNVEV (reference sequence). CDR3 sequence reads: CASSPIVSSQGIPQFF.